Sequencing of this TCR beta chain was carried out in a study of beta chain features in type 1 diabetes. There was one heparinised blood draw per donor, averaging about 110 mL. Based on CD45RO/CCR7/CD25/CD127/CD95/CD27, CD4+ regulatory, stem cell-like memory, naive and central memory cells were sorted. The V end lost 6 bases, the J end lost 3 bases, and 9 bases lay between the germline ends. This CDR3 contains 12 residues. Looked up from germline, CDR1 is MDHEN and CDR2 is SYDVKM. Every isolated RNA sample was fully reverse transcribed, so sequencing captured expressed TCRB transcripts. Sequencing used immunoSEQ multiplex PCR; TCRdb keeps in-frame clones, though not all of them. The repertoire has 500,000 to 800,000 clones, around 12% of them found once; the top ten carry around 0.12%. Turning to this clone: What it recognizes is unknown.

Study findings and constraints: When Type 1 diabetes patients were examined, their TCRB CDR3s proved moderately but significantly shorter in all four CD4+ subsets.

Sequencing was done on a sample of naive CD4+ T cells from blood. The chain carries TRBV28 and TRBJ2-7, with a tentative D call TRBD2 (5 bases). The origin of this receptor is a man in his thirties or forties with type 1 diabetes. This chain's CDR3 is CASSIANYEQYF. As DNA, the CDR3 is TGTGCCAGCAGCATAGCGAACTACGAGCAGTACTTC.